The clone carrying this T cell receptor (beta chain) showed up many times. As yet, its antigen is unknown. The V and J ends lost 0 bases and 4 bases respectively, with 12 bases between them. The CDR3 contains 14 residues. Germline V gene lookup returns CDR1 GTSNPN and CDR2 SVGIG (reference sequence). These data are taken from a study of T cells in Graves' hyperthyroidism and ophthalmopathy. The source material, RNA transcripts, was used to amplify TCR beta CDR3 regions. During a first-round RT-PCR of the TCR CDR3, the HTBI primer set was used. Each CDR3 protein is one row after TCRdb ran MiXCR on the multiplex PCR reads. The sample yields about 290,000 distinct CDR3 sequences, roughly 15% seen once. The study's findings and limits: Ophthalmopathy got predicted by the model a median 6.5 months before its onset.

The chain is built from TRBV30 and TRBJ1-1, with a tentative D call TRBD1 (6 bases). The source material was blood. This receptor was obtained from a man younger than 40 with Graves' hyperthyroidism. The DNA for the CDR3 is TGTGCCTGGAGTGTTCCTACAGGGATCACTGAAGCTTTCTTT. Translating it yields CAWSVPTGITEAFF.